What follows describes a single T cell receptor (beta chain). A read error may produce the germline difference seen at one junction end. CDR1 and CDR2 from the germline V gene are SGDLS and YYNGEE. This CDR3 contains 16 residues. The use of a sample-barcoded 5' primer and a J-beta primer mix characterized a second PCR of 7 to 11 cycles. TCRdb re-analysed the 5' RACE reads in MiXCR, keeping a single row per CDR3 protein. The sample consists of some 1,800,000 distinct CDR3 sequences, roughly two fifths of them appearing once. The sample belongs to a study of blood T cells in healthy people across ages. The sequenced sample was blood. The J gene is TRBJ2-1, the V gene TRBV9, with a weak D call TRBD2 (7 bases). This receptor was identified in a human donor in good health. The CDR3 sequence: CAGSVMGGASYNEQFF. The CDR3 DNA is TGTGCCGGCAGCGTAATGGGGGGGGCCAGCTACAATGAGCAGTTCTTC.